This T cell receptor (beta chain) was retrieved from a study of post-analysis software for immune sequencing data. There are 16 residues in the CDR3. CDR1 is MNHEY, CDR2 SVGAGI, per germline. V trimming: 6 bases; J trimming: 3 bases; junction bases outside the gene matches: 12. As regards this clonotype: The antigen remains unidentified.

cDNA libraries for TCR beta contained unique molecular identifiers. Each sample of roughly 0.9 to 11 million input T cells yielded around 500,000 cDNA molecules, so each molecule approximated one T cell. In TCRdb, the PCR reads were re-called with MiXCR into one record per CDR3 protein. The table has about 770,000 distinct CDR3 sequences, around 42% seen once; the top ten hold 4.9%. Points from the study as a whole: The study found TRBV5-6, TRBV5-1 and TRBV20-1 among roughly 5 TRBV segments more frequent in patients than controls.

Material for sequencing was blood. The chain combines TRBV6-5 with TRBJ1-2, with TRBD1 matching over 8 bases. This receptor was obtained from a girl aged 10-17 years with multiple sclerosis. CDR3 DNA sequence: TGTGCCAGCAGCCCCGTACAGGGGGTATCGCACTATGGCTACACCTTC. It encodes CASSPVQGVSHYGYTF.